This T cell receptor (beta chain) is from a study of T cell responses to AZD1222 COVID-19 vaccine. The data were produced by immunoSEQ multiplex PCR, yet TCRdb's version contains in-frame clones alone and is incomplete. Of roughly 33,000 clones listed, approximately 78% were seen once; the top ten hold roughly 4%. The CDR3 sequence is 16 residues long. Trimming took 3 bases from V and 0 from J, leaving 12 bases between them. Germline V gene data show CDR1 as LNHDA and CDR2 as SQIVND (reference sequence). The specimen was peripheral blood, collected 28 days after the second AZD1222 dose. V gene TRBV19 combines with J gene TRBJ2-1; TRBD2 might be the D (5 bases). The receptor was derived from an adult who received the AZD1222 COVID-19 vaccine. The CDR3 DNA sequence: TGTGCCAGTAGTATGGAGAGCGGAAACTCCTACAATGAGCAGTTCTTC. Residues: CASSMESGNSYNEQFF. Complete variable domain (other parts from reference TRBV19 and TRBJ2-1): DGGITQSPKYLFRKEGQNVTLSCEQNLNHDAMYWYRQDPGQGLRLIYYSQIVNDFQKGDIAEGYSVSREKKESFPLTVTSAQKNPTAFYLCASSMESGNSYNEQFFGPGTRLTVL.